Here is one T cell receptor beta chain with its context. Its antigen is not known. This CDR3 spans 15 amino acids. The V gene's germline CDR1 is SGHNT and CDR2 YYREEE (reference sequence). V gave up 3 bases and J gave up 2 bases, with 12 bases separating them. Employing constant-segment primers, 5'RACE generated TCR alpha and TCR beta cDNA libraries bearing sample barcodes and UMIs. In TCRdb, the 5' RACE reads were re-called with MiXCR into one record per CDR3 protein. Of some 210,000 distinct CDR3 sequences listed, approximately 10% are singletons. These data belong to a study of T-cell memory formation after mild COVID-19. Study-level background: The two donors had largely donor-specific TCR clusters. Points from the study as a whole: Some clones that responded were present in memory (sampled pre-infection), which suggests cross-reactive memory joined.

The chain links TRBV5-4 to TRBJ2-1; D is unclear. Sequenced material: PBMCs or a T cell subset sorted from them (not recorded which). The clonotype comes from a man younger than 35 who had mild COVID-19 (a few samples of this study predate the infection). Cell type and time point are not known. CDR3 loop: CASSSQLVPYNEQFF. CDR3 sequence (DNA): TGTGCCAGCAGCTCCCAGCTAGTCCCCTACAATGAGCAGTTCTTC.